This paragraph reports one T cell receptor (beta chain). The sample originates from a study of CD8+ T cells in alopecia areata. CDR3 length equals 17 residues. V lost 2 bases to trimming and J lost 0 bases, with 15 bases between them. Germline V gives CDR1 SGHAT, CDR2 FQNNGV. In each case, RNA was isolated and then reverse transcribed into cDNA as the sequencing template. Produced via immunoSEQ multiplex PCR; TCRdb's table is partial and in-frame only. The table records tens of thousands of clones, approximately 61% of them present only once. The sample here was CD8+ T cells sorted from blood, taken at week 0. This TCR was sampled from a human donor with alopecia areata. The V and J genes are TRBV11-2 and TRBJ2-3; D is perhaps TRBD2 (6 bases). The CDR3 nucleotides read TGTGCCAGCAGCTTATTTTTGCTAGCGTCAAGCACAGATACGCAGTATTTT. It encodes CASSLFLLASSTDTQYF.